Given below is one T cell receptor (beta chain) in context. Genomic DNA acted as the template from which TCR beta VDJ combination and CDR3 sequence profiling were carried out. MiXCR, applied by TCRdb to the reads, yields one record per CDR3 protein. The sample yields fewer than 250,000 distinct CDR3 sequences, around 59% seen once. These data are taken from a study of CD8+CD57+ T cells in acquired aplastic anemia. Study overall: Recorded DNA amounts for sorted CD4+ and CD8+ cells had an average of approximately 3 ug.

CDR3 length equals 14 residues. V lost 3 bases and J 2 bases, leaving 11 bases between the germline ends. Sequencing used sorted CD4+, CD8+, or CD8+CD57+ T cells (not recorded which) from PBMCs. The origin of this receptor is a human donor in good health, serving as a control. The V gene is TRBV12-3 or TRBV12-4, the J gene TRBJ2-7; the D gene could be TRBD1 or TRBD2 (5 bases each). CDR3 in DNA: TGTGCCAGCAGTTTTTTTTCGGGGCCCTACGAGCAGTACTTC. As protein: CASSFFSGPYEQYF.